The 4 T cell receptor beta chains given below trace back to one sample, sequenced in a study of tumor-infiltrating lymphocytes in primary liver carcinoma. A constant-region primer primed TCR beta cDNA synthesis from about 530 ng of total RNA. Each TCR beta library was derived from three nested multiplex PCR rounds that employed slightly modified ARM-PCR. TRBV1-TRBV30 forward primers paired with a C-beta reverse primer were used in the first two PCR rounds, which ran roughly 9 cycles each. TCRdb analysed the multiplex PCR reads with MiXCR anew, one entry per CDR3 protein. The sample shows approximately 92,000 distinct CDR3 sequences, 55% to 70% of them seen only once. Extraction of RNA together with DNA used roughly 19-32 mg of unsorted bulk tissue. What was sequenced was liver tumor tissue from sampling region 5. Subset denoted: tumor region T5, tumor centre. Receptors originate from a woman aged 60-70 years with primary liver carcinoma and hepatitis B virus infection.

As for this clonotype: The CDR3 carries no conserved terminal phenylalanine or tryptophan, so it likely arises from a read error. The chain combines TRBV6-6 with TRBJ2-1; TRBD2 might be the D (5 bases). The CDR3 is 14 residues long. V lost 7 bases, J lost 13 bases, and 23 bases lay in between. Germline CDR1 MNHNY, CDR2 SVGAGI (reference sequence). The CDR3 spells CASTVRGKQETQFL. DNA of the CDR3: TGTGCCAGCACCGTACGGGGAAAACAAGAGACCCAGTTCCTC.

This clonotype appeared many times. The chain is built from TRBV10-3 and TRBJ2-3; D unresolved. The CDR3 runs 11 residues. Per germline, CDR1 ENHRY and CDR2 SYGVKD. V was shortened by 8 bases and J by 1 base, with 4 bases between the two germline ends. The CDR3 bases are TGTGCCATCGGACGCACAGATACGCAGTATTTT. This gives the protein CAIGRTDTQYF.

On this clonotype: Mismatch with germline at one junction end may stem from a read error. The V call is TRBV11-2, the J call TRBJ2-3; no reliable D call. The germline V gene has CDR1 SGHAT and CDR2 FQNNGV. The CDR3 covers 16 residues. The CDR3 loop is CAGSLAGEANTDTQYF. CDR3 in DNA: TGTGCCGGCAGCTTAGCCGGAGAGGCGAACACAGATACGCAGTATTTT.

About this clonotype itself: The junction and the germline gene differ at one end; a read error may be behind it. The J gene is TRBJ2-6, the V gene TRBV28; perhaps TRBD1 as D (5 bases). The CDR3 has 15 amino acids. In germline, CDR1 is MDHEN, CDR2 SYDVKM. CDR3 protein: CAGTAPLSGANVPTF. The CDR3 DNA follows: TGTGCCGGCACGGCACCGCTCTCTGGGGCCAACGTCCCGACTTTC.